Below, one TCR beta chain is given with its context. The antigen is not known. The data are from a study of post-analysis software for immune sequencing data. Study-level results: A significant reduction in normalized Chao1 diversity was observed in multiple sclerosis patients versus controls.

The germline V gene encodes CDR1 MNHNS and CDR2 SASEGT. The ends were cut back, 5 bases at V and 4 bases at J, with 18 bases in the middle. The CDR3 totals 15 residues. Prepared libraries of TCR beta cDNA carried unique molecular identifiers. TCRdb re-derived calls from the PCR reads in MiXCR, one entry per CDR3 protein. The repertoire has 150,000 to 200,000 distinct CDR3 sequences, about 37% of them found once; the top ten carry around 30%. The source was blood, collected after autologous hematopoietic stem cell transplantation. This chain connects TRBV6-1 to TRBJ2-7, with D maybe TRBD2 (6 bases). This receptor was identified in a girl between 10 and 17 years old with multiple sclerosis. The CDR3 sequence: CASSWRTSGEYEQYF. CDR3 DNA: TGTGCCAGCAGTTGGAGGACATCGGGGGAGTACGAGCAGTACTTC.